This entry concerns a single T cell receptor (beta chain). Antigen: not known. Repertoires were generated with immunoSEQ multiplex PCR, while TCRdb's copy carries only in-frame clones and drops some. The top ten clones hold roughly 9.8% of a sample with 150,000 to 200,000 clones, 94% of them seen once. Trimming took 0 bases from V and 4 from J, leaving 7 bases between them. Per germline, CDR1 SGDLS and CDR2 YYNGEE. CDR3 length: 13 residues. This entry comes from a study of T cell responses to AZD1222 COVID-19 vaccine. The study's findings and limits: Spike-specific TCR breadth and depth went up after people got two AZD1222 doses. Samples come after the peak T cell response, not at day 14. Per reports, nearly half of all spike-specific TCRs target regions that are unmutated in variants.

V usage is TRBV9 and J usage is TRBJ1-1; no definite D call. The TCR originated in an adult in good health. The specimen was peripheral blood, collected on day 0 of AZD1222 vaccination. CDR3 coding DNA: TGTGCCAGCAGCGTAGCATGGGGCACTGAAGCTTTCTTT. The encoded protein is CASSVAWGTEAFF.